This T cell receptor (beta chain) was sequenced for a study of early T cells in non-severe SARS-CoV-2 infection. In the study overall: Bulk RNA taken from unsorted whole blood was sequenced, leaving chains unpaired. Whole-study findings and limits: Anti-spike CD8 specificities were favored by VDJdb matching, whose results missed private and CD4 specificities.

CDR1 SGHNT and CDR2 YYREEE come from the germline V gene (reference sequence). V lost 0 bases and J lost 5, with 14 bases in between. The CDR3 has 15 amino acids. This clonotype has at least ten counts. What it binds is unknown. Individual cDNA molecules each received unique molecular identifiers attached to them. Each CDR3 protein is one row after TCRdb ran MiXCR on the 5' RACE reads. The sample includes about 50,000 distinct CDR3 sequences, less than 10% of them seen just once. The source of this sequence is an adult who was a healthcare worker with PCR-confirmed SARS-CoV-2 infection or an uninfected control (not recorded which). The source was whole blood, collected at baseline. The chain couples TRBV5-4 to TRBJ1-1; TRBD1 might be the D (5 bases). This CDR3 is CASSLEGNLETEAFF. Written as DNA, the CDR3 is TGTGCCAGCAGCTTGGAGGGGAACCTGGAGACTGAAGCTTTCTTT.